The 9 T cell receptor beta chains in this list originate from one sample, sequenced in a study of T-cell reconstitution after alpha-beta-depleted transplantation in children. Unique molecular identifiers were incorporated into the prepared TCRbeta library. TCRdb reprocessed the PCR reads via MiXCR and lists one record per CDR3 protein. The top ten hold 4.5% to 6.5% of the sample, which has fewer than 550,000 distinct CDR3 sequences, roughly a tenth seen once. Source: PBMCs from the stem cell graft donor, taken from the stem cell graft. The receptor source for this set is a human donor who donated a stem cell graft to a child with acute myeloid leukemia.

This clonotype was detected only a few times. The chain links TRBV6-5 to TRBJ1-1; TRBD1 aligns across 8 bases. The CDR3 is 18 residues long. Germline assignment: CDR1 MNHEY and CDR2 SVGAGI. J was trimmed by 1 base and V by 2 bases; bases with no gene match: 12. CDR3 nucleotide sequence: TGTGCCAGCAGTTACATCCGGACAGGGTTGTCTCCGAACACTGAAGCTTTCTTT. The encoded protein is CASSYIRTGLSPNTEAFF.

This chain uses TRBV9 with TRBJ2-1; unclear D gene. Trimming stripped 1 base from V and 7 bases from J, with 3 bases between. CDR3 length: 11 residues. Germline values: CDR1 SGDLS, CDR2 YYNGEE. In nucleotides, the CDR3 is TGTGCCAGCAGCGTATCAAATGAGCAGTTCTTC. It is translated as CASSVSNEQFF.

This clonotype was seen a handful of times. The DNA for the CDR3 is TGCAGCGCTGATGTGGGACAGGGGGGAAGCGGCTCCTACAATGAGCAGTTCTTC. This translates into CSADVGQGGSGSYNEQFF. The gene calls are TRBV20-1 and TRBJ2-1; TRBD1 agrees at 11 bases. Per germline, CDR1 DFQATT and CDR2 SNEGSKA (reference sequence). The CDR3 consists of 18 residues.

The chain links TRBV7-6 to TRBJ2-7, with 10 positions matching TRBD1. The CDR3 is 14 residues long. V trimming: 5 bases; J trimming: 1 base; junction bases outside the gene matches: 2. Germline CDR1 SGHVS, CDR2 FNYEAQ. CDR3 loop: CASSRDRGSYEQYF. As DNA, the CDR3 is TGTGCCAGCAGCCGGGACAGGGGATCCTACGAGCAGTACTTC.

This chain uses TRBV5-1 with TRBJ2-3; TRBD1 matches 8 bases. This CDR3 comprises 16 residues. V was pared by 3 bases and J by 5 bases, with 11 bases of the junction left unmatched. The germline V gene has CDR1 SGHRS and CDR2 YFSETQ. For the CDR3, the DNA is TGCGCCAGCAGCTGGGGGGACAGGACGTTCCAAGATACGCAGTATTTT. As protein: CASSWGDRTFQDTQYF.

Only a few counts were recorded for this clonotype. The chain is built from TRBV9 and TRBJ2-2; 10 bases are a match to TRBD2. The CDR3 is 20 amino acids. Per the germline V gene, CDR1 is SGDLS and CDR2 is YYNGEE. V shed 0 bases and J 0 bases; nucleotides not matched to a gene: 11. The CDR3 DNA is TGTGCCAGCAGCGTAGCCTCCCCCTTTAGCGGGAGGCCGAACACCGGGGAGCTGTTTTTT. Translating gives CASSVASPFSGRPNTGELFF.

The CDR3 here is CASSQGQQVSPLHF. The CDR3 coding sequence is TGTGCCAGCAGCCAAGGACAGCAAGTTTCACCCCTCCACTTT. The chain joins TRBV4-2 to TRBJ1-6, with TRBD1 as a possible D gene (5 bases). The germline V and J ends were trimmed by 1 base and 9 bases, with 10 bases remaining between them. Germline V CDR1 and CDR2: LGHNA, YNFKEQ. This CDR3 is built from 14 residues.

This clonotype was found a few times. The V and J genes are TRBV5-1 and TRBJ1-1, with 10 bases lining up with TRBD1. This CDR3 has 15 residues. Germline V lookup: CDR1 SGHRS, CDR2 YFSETQ. V lost 2 bases and J lost 4; bases outside the gene matches: 5. Here the CDR3 DNA reads TGCGCCAGCAGCTTCAACGGACAGGGGGGCACTGAAGCTTTCTTT. Translating gives CASSFNGQGGTEAFF.

This clonotype was recorded at least ten times. V is TRBV11-2 and J is TRBJ2-3; D is uncertain. Deletions cut 4 bases from V and 2 bases from J, with 7 bases between. This CDR3 spans 13 amino acids. Germline CDR1 is SGHAT and CDR2 is FQNNGV. The CDR3 reads CASSSAITDTQYF. CDR3 DNA sequence: TGTGCCAGCAGCTCGGCCATCACAGATACGCAGTATTTT.